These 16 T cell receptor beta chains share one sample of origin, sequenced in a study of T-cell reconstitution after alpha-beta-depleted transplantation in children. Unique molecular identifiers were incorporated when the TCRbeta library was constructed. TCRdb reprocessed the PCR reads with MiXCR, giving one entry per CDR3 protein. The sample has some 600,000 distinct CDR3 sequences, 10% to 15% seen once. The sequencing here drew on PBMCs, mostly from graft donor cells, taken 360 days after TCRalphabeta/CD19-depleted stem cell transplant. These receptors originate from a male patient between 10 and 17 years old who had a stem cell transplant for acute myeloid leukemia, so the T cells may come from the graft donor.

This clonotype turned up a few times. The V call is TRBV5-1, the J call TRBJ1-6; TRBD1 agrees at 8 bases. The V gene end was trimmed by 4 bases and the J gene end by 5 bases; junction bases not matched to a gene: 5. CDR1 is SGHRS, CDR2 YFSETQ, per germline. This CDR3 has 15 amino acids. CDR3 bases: TGCGCCAGCAGCCCGACAGGGGAAAATAATTCACCCCTCCACTTT. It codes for CASSPTGENNSPLHF.

DNA for the CDR3: TGTGCCAGCAGCTTCTCGGACTGGGGACAGTTCTTC. Its translation: CASSFSDWGQFF. The V call is TRBV7-9, the J call TRBJ2-1; possibly TRBD2 for D (5 bases). The CDR3 contains 12 residues. Germline CDR1 and CDR2: SEHNR and FQNEAQ (reference sequence). V was pared by 3 bases and J by 13 bases, with 13 bases between.

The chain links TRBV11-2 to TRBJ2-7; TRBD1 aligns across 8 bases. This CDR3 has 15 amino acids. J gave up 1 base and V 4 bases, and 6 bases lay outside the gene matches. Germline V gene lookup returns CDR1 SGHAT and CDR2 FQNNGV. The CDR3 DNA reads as TGTGCCAGCAGCTCTATACAGGGGGTATCCTACGAGCAGTACTTC. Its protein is CASSSIQGVSYEQYF. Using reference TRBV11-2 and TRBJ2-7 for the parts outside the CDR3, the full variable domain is EAGVAQSPRYKIIEKRQSVAFWCNPISGHATLYWYQQILGQGPKLLIQFQNNGVVDDSQLPKDRFSAERLKGVDSTLKIQPAKLEDSAVYLCASSSIQGVSYEQYFGPGTRLTVT.

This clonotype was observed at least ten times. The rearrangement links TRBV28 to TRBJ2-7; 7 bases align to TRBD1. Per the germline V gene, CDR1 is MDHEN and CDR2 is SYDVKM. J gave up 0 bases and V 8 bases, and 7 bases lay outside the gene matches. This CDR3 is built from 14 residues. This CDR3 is CASPPQGLSYEQYF. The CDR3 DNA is TGTGCCAGCCCCCCACAGGGGCTCTCCTACGAGCAGTACTTC.

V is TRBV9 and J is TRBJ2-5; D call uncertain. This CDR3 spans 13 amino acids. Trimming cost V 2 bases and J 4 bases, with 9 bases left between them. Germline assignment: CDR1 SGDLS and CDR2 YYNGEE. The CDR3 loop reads CASSVIVRETQYF. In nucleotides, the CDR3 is TGTGCCAGCAGCGTCATAGTACGAGAGACCCAGTACTTC. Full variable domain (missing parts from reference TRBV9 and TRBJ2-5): DSGVTQTPKHLITATGQRVTLRCSPRSGDLSVYWYQQSLDQGLQFLIQYYNGEERAKGNILERFSAQQFPDLHSELNLSSLELGDSALYFCASSVIVRETQYFGPGTRLLVL.

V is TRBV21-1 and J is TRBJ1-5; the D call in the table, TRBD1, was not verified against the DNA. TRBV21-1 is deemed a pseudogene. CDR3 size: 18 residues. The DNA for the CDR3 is TGTGCCAGCAGCAAAGAGGGCAGGGGGAGCGAAAGCAATCAGCCCCAGCATTTT. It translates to CASSKEGRGSESNQPQHF.

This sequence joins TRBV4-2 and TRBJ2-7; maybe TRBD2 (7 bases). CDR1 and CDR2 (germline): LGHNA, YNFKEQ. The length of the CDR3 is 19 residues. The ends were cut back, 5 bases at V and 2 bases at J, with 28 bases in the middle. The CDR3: CASSKVQGLMAGAAYEQYF. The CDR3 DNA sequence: TGTGCCAGCAGCAAGGTACAGGGTCTGATGGCGGGAGCGGCCTACGAGCAGTACTTC.

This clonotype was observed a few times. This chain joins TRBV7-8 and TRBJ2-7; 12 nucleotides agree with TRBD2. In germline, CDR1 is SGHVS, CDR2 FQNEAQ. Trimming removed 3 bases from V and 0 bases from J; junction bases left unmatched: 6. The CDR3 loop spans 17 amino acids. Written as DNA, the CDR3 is TGTGCCAGCAGCTTGGGACTGACTAGCGGGAGCTCCTACGAGCAGTACTTC. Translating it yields CASSLGLTSGSSYEQYF.

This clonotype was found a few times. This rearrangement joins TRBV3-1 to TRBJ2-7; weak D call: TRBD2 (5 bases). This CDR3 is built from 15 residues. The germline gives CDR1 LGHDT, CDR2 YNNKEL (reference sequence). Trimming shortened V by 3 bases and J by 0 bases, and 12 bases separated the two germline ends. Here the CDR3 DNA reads TGTGCCAGCAGCCATTCGGGAAGAAGCTCCTACGAGCAGTACTTC. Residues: CASSHSGRSSYEQYF.

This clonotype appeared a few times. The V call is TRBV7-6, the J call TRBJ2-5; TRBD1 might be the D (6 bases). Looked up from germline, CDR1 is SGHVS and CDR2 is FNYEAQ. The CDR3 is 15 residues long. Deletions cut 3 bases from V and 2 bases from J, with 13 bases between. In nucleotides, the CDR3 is TGTGCCAGCAGCTTGGGCAGGGGAATTCAAGAGACCCAGTACTTC. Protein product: CASSLGRGIQETQYF.

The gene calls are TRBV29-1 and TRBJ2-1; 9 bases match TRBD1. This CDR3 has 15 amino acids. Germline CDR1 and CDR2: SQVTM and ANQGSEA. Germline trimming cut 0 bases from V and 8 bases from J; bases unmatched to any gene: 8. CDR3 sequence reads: CSVEDLGQGSDEQFF. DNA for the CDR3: TGCAGCGTTGAAGATCTAGGACAGGGGTCGGATGAGCAGTTCTTC.

The CDR3 DNA reads TGTGCCAGCAGTGAATGGGCGGGAGTGGTAGATACGCAGTATTTT. Its protein is CASSEWAGVVDTQYF. The gene calls are TRBV6-4 and TRBJ2-3; TRBD2 aligns across 7 bases. J lost 5 bases, V lost 3 bases, and 8 bases had no gene match. Germline CDR1 and CDR2: MRHNA and SNTAGT. The length of the CDR3 is 15 residues.

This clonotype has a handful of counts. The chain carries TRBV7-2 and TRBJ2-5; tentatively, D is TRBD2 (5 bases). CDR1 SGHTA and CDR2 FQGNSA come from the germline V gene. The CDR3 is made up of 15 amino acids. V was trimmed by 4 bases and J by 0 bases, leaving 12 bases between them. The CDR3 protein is CASSSLAPNQETQYF. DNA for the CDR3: TGTGCCAGCAGCTCGTTAGCGCCCAACCAAGAGACCCAGTACTTC.

The CDR3 here is CASSPQWLVGHEQYF. In nucleotides, the CDR3 is TGTGCCAGCTCACCACAGTGGCTAGTTGGGCACGAGCAGTACTTC. The chain links TRBV18 to TRBJ2-7; D not resolved. The germline V gene encodes CDR1 KGHSH and CDR2 LQKENI. CDR3 length equals 15 residues. The V and J ends lost 1 base and 5 bases respectively, with 15 bases between them. The variable domain in full, with the rest retrieved from reference TRBV18 and TRBJ2-7, is NAGVMQNPRHLVRRRGQEARLRCSPMKGHSHVYWYRQLPEEGLKFMVYLQKENIIDESGMPKERFSAEFPKEGPSILRIQQVVRGDSAAYFCASSPQWLVGHEQYFGPGTRLTVT.

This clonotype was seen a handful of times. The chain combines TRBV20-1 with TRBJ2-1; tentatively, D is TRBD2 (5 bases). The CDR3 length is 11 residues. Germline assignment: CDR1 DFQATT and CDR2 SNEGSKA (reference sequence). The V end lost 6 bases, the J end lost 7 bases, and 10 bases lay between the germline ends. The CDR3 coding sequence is TGCAGTGCCCGTCTAGCAAATGAGCAGTTCTTC. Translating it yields CSARLANEQFF.

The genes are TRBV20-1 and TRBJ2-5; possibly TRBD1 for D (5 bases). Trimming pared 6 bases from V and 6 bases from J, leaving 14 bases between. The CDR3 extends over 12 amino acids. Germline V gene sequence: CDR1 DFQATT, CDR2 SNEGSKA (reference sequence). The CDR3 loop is CSAPMTAKTQYF. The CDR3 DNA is TGCAGTGCACCAATGACAGCGAAGACCCAGTACTTC.